A single sample gave rise to the 18 T cell receptor beta chains below, sequenced in a study of PD-L1 blockade in urothelial cancer (dated by TCRdb to 2015 to 2018). The library came from the immunoSEQ multiplex PCR assay. This immuneACCESS table, as held by TCRdb, lists in-frame sequences with V and J called but not all clones. Of the missing ones, under half trace to an unresolved V gene in checked studies; the others have no known cause. For this sample there are under 50,000 clones; 75% to 90% appear just once. The leading ten clones occupy about 22% of the sample. The sample's time point label, decoded: peripheral blood 6 weeks after treatment start. The source was PBMCs, collected around atezolizumab (anti-PD-L1) treatment. The receptors here all came from a man aged 55 to 69 with urothelial cancer.

This chain links TRBV28 with TRBJ2-1; 8 bases match TRBD2. The V gene end was trimmed by 8 bases and the J gene end by 7 bases; junction bases not matched to a gene: 22. CDR3 size: 18 residues. Germline-derived CDR1 and CDR2 are MDHEN and SYDVKM. In nucleotides, the CDR3 is TGTGCCAGCTCTCCCCCGCCGAGCGGGAGCATCCCCAGAAATGAGCAGTTCTTC. Its translation: CASSPPPSGSIPRNEQFF.

The chain carries TRBV6-6 and TRBJ1-4, with 8 bases aligning to TRBD1. The CDR3 has 16 residues. Trimming cost V 2 bases and J 2 bases; bases outside gene matches: 4. The germline CDR1 and CDR2 sequences are MNHNY and SVGAGI (reference sequence). The CDR3 DNA follows: TGTGCCAGCAGTTACGGCCGACAGGGGACTAATGAAAAACTGTTTTTT. Translated: CASSYGRQGTNEKLFF.

The rearrangement links TRBV19 to TRBJ2-7; D call uncertain. This CDR3 region has 14 residues. Germline V gene sequence: CDR1 LNHDA, CDR2 SQIVND (reference sequence). V was clipped by 3 bases and J by 2 bases, with 11 bases between them. The CDR3 protein is CASSITTQTYEQYF. DNA for the CDR3: TGTGCCAGTAGTATCACGACACAAACCTACGAGCAGTACTTC.

DNA for the CDR3: TGTGCCAGCAGCCAAGAGCGGGTCTATGGCTACACCTTC. Translated, it gives CASSQERVYGYTF. The rearrangement joins TRBV14 to TRBJ1-2, with D unclear. Per germline, CDR1 SGHDN and CDR2 FVKESK. V lost 0 bases, J lost 4 bases, and 6 bases lay in between. The CDR3 sequence is 13 residues long.

This chain links TRBV6-1 with TRBJ2-3; D possibly corresponds to TRBD2 (7 bases). The CDR3 is 13 amino acids. Germline CDR1 and CDR2: MNHNS and SASEGT. The V end was cut by 6 bases, the J end by 1 base, with 8 bases between. CDR3 sequence: CASRGGGTDTQYF. CDR3 DNA sequence: TGTGCCAGCAGAGGGGGGGGCACAGATACGCAGTATTTT.

The CDR3 reads CASSTVFASWGYTF. The DNA for the CDR3 is TGTGCCAGCAGTACAGTTTTTGCTTCTTGGGGCTACACCTTC. V is TRBV6-1 and J is TRBJ1-2; D uncertain. V was clipped by 5 bases and J by 8 bases, with 18 bases between them. Looked up from germline, CDR1 is MNHNS and CDR2 is SASEGT. This CDR3 contains 14 residues.

The rearrangement links TRBV5-8 to TRBJ1-5; 7 positions match TRBD1. The CDR3 has 14 amino acids. Germline CDR1 reads SGHTS; CDR2 reads YDEGEE. The J segment lost 2 bases and the V segment lost 3 bases, leaving 2 bases of the junction unmatched. DNA for the CDR3: TGTGCCAGCAGCTCCGGACAGGGCAATCAGCCCCAGCATTTT. Protein: CASSSGQGNQPQHF.

CDR3 region: CASSWTSLTDTQYF. The CDR3, as DNA: TGTGCCAGCAGCTGGACATCCCTAACAGATACGCAGTATTTT. This chain joins TRBV6-5 and TRBJ2-3, with a possible D match to TRBD1 (5 bases). Trimming stripped 6 bases from V and 3 bases from J, with 13 bases between. CDR3 size: 14 residues. CDR1 and CDR2 from the germline V gene are MNHEY and SVGAGI.

J is TRBJ2-1 and V is TRBV7-9; D is unresolved. V lost 6 bases, J lost 11 bases, and 20 bases lay in between. CDR3 length: 14 amino acids. The V gene's germline CDR1 is SEHNR and CDR2 FQNEAQ (reference sequence). CDR3 nucleotides: TGTGCCAGCAGTTTCAGTAGGAGTTTAATGAAGCAGTTCTTC. Amino acids: CASSFSRSLMKQFF.

This clone was found a few times. The gene calls are TRBV9 and TRBJ2-7; tentatively, D is TRBD2 (5 bases). The CDR3 has 14 residues. Germline V gene lookup returns CDR1 SGDLS and CDR2 YYNGEE. V lost 2 bases and J lost 3, with 12 bases in between. The DNA of the CDR3 is TGTGCCAGCAGCGTGGACTCAACTTTCTACGAGCAGTACTTC. Protein: CASSVDSTFYEQYF. The complete variable domain, with remaining parts taken from reference TRBV9 and TRBJ2-7, reads DSGVTQTPKHLITATGQRVTLRCSPRSGDLSVYWYQQSLDQGLQFLIQYYNGEERAKGNILERFSAQQFPDLHSELNLSSLELGDSALYFCASSVDSTFYEQYFGPGTRLTVT.

The rearrangement links TRBV21-1 to TRBJ1-4. TRBV21-1 is flagged as a pseudogene. CDR3 length: 16 residues. CDR3 DNA: TGTGCCAGCGTGGATGAGGTAAGTAGGAGTCGCGAAAAACTGTTTTTT. Its translation is CASVDEVSRSREKLFF.

J is TRBJ1-2 and V is TRBV5-6, with D unresolved. Germline CDR1 is SGHDT and CDR2 is YYEEEE. The V end lost 4 bases, the J end lost 5 bases, and 27 bases lay between the germline ends. This CDR3 has 18 residues. DNA for the CDR3: TGTGCCAGCAGCCCAGGTCTTCGGGGTCGGATTTACGGTTATGGCTACACCTTC. It specifies CASSPGLRGRIYGYGYTF.

This clone was seen once. This chain links TRBV11-1 with TRBJ2-1; TRBD2 matches 11 bases. The CDR3 runs 15 residues. Germline CDR1 reads SGHAT; CDR2 reads FQDESV (reference sequence). With V trimmed by 5 bases and J by 4 bases, 4 bases remained unmatched. CDR3 region: CASSNIAGGYNEQFF. The CDR3 DNA reads TGTGCCAGCAGCAATATAGCGGGGGGGTACAATGAGCAGTTCTTC.

The CDR3 nucleotides are TGTGCCAGCAGCCAAGATCGTAGCAGGAACACTGAAGCTTTCTTT. It translates to CASSQDRSRNTEAFF. The genes are TRBV4-2 and TRBJ1-1; D is ambiguous. This CDR3 is built from 15 residues. CDR1 is LGHNA and CDR2 is YNFKEQ in the germline V gene. The V end was cut by 0 bases, the J end by 1 base, with 9 bases between.

The chain links TRBV4-1 to TRBJ1-2; D is undetermined. The V and J ends lost 0 bases and 3 bases respectively, with 11 bases between them. This CDR3 spans 15 amino acids. Germline loops: CDR1 MGHRA, CDR2 YSYEKL. The CDR3 here is CASSQDLLRDYGYTF. The CDR3 DNA reads TGCGCCAGCAGCCAAGATTTATTACGGGACTATGGCTACACCTTC.

The chain links TRBV7-2 to TRBJ1-4; TRBD1 agrees at 8 bases. V was pared by 5 bases and J by 7 bases, with 12 bases of the junction left unmatched. This CDR3 spans 16 amino acids. From germline, CDR1 is SGHTA and CDR2 FQGNSA. The CDR3, as DNA: TGTGCCAGCAGCCCCGCGACAGGGGCTAGGGGTGAAAAACTGTTTTTT. Amino acid sequence: CASSPATGARGEKLFF.

This clone was detected only a few times. The V gene is TRBV5-6, the J gene TRBJ2-7; 9 bases match TRBD1. The length of the CDR3 is 17 residues. Trimming took 0 bases from V and 0 from J; bases not matched to a gene: 7. From germline, CDR1 is SGHDT and CDR2 YYEEEE. The DNA for the CDR3 is TGTGCCAGCAGCTTGGAGGTTAGGGGACAGGGCTCCTACGAGCAGTACTTC. Translated, it gives CASSLEVRGQGSYEQYF. Variable domain in full (rest from reference TRBV5-6 and TRBJ2-7): DAGVTQSPTHLIKTRGQQVTLRCSPKSGHDTVSWYQQALGQGPQFIFQYYEEEERQRGNFPDRFSGHQFPNYSSELNVNALLLGDSALYLCASSLEVRGQGSYEQYFGPGTRLTVT.

The chain carries TRBV5-1 and TRBJ2-3, with TRBD2 matching over 11 bases. CDR1 SGHRS and CDR2 YFSETQ come from the germline V gene. V dropped 0 bases and J dropped 2; count of bases not matched to a gene: 2. CDR3 length: 16 amino acids. CDR3 region: CASSLGTSGYTDTQYF. Written as DNA, the CDR3 is TGCGCCAGCAGCTTGGGGACTAGCGGGTACACAGATACGCAGTATTTT.